The entry below gives a single T cell receptor beta chain sequence along with its context. Its antigen is unknown. The data were taken from a study of blood T cells in healthy people across ages. Primed by a sample-barcoded 5' primer and a J-beta primer mix, a second PCR proceeded for about 6 to 12 cycles. Each cDNA molecule carried a tag from a template-switch adaptor that contained 12 random nucleotides. TCRdb reanalysed the 5' RACE reads using MiXCR and keeps one entry per CDR3 protein. The sample contains about 1.8 million distinct CDR3 sequences, just under 50% of which appear only once. Each of the donors had around 10 milliliters of peripheral blood drawn into EDTA-treated Vacutainer tubes. Study conclusions and caveats: Long-lived donors carried more naive CD4+ cells and greater diversity than aged donors. Observed TCR beta diversity showed a strong correlation with the percentage of naive T cells as measured by flow cytometry.

This CDR3 has 19 amino acids. Germline V CDR1 and CDR2: SGHRS, YFSETQ. V dropped 4 bases and J dropped 2; count of bases not matched to a gene: 18. The chain carries TRBV5-1 and TRBJ2-3; 8 nucleotides agree with TRBD2. The source of this sequence is a woman in her 40s in good health. The sequenced sample was blood. In DNA, the CDR3 is TGCGCCAGCAGCCTCCTCCCCCGGGAGAGCGGGAGATCCACAGATACGCAGTATTTT. This gives the protein CASSLLPRESGRSTDTQYF. Supplemented by reference TRBV5-1 and TRBJ2-3, the full variable domain reads KAGVTQTPRYLIKTRGQQVTLSCSPISGHRSVSWYQQTPGQGLQFLFEYFSETQRNKGNFPGRFSGRQFSNSRSEMNVSTLELGDSALYLCASSLLPRESGRSTDTQYFGPGTRLTVL.